This T cell receptor (beta chain) appears in the sequencing data of a study of CD8 T cells in Susac syndrome (dated by TCRdb to about 2019). For context, the study as a whole: Repertoire sequencing was used to test whether CD8+ T cell activation and differentiation in Susac syndrome was antigen driven.

The germline V and J ends show losses of 7 bases and 3 bases respectively, and no gene match explains 2 bases of the junction. The cysteine opens and the phenylalanine closes a CDR3 of 13 amino acids. Just the 39-base CDR3 DNA is kept, in frame starting at base 1. Taken from the germline V gene, the CDR1 and CDR2 loops are KGHDR and SFDVKD. RNA was extracted using the RNeasy kit, and roughly 0.5 to 1 ug of the RNA was reverse transcribed with random hexamers. The immunoSEQ multiplex PCR assay, covering 54 Vbeta and 13 Jbeta segments, was used to amplify TCR beta CDR3 regions. Bias from PCR amplification was corrected by using a synthetic template baseline for primer optimization and for computational correction. On the study's bioinformatics: Reads were annotated to V, D and J genes according to IMGT and were analyzed with immunoSEQ Analyzer, with only productive sequences retained. Clonality was calculated as one minus the Shannon entropy normalized by log2 of the number of productive unique sequences. For each patient and control, public and private clones were evaluated within the 100 most prevalent clones. Clones were defined as Susac-specific if absent from the healthy and MS cohorts, from approximately 1,100 published viral clones and from other ImmuneACCESS disease sequences. TCRdb ran its own pipeline on the public reads, namely fastp trimming at Q25 and MiXCR clone calling, and kept in-frame beta chains. Merged by CDR3 protein, the rows form single entries marked with the most common genes and DNA. These V and J calls originate from TCRdb's pipeline instead of the authors' own analysis. The sample includes just over 300,000 distinct CDR3 sequences, with about 91% observed a single time. The ten largest clones capture about 0.07% of the sample.

As for this clonotype: Its specific antigen is unknown. Base qualities are missing; no much larger clone stands one base away.

Paper-wide results and their limitations: The number of individuals in the TCR sequencing and HLA analysis was recognized as being relatively small.

Peripheral blood CD8+ and CD4+ T cells from healthy donors, Susac syndrome patients and multiple sclerosis patients were profiled using high-throughput TCR beta sequencing. Treatment-naive patients with stable or active relapsing-remitting disease fulfilling revised McDonald criteria were used as multiple sclerosis controls. Bulk CD8+ and CD4+ T cells were purified by magnetic negative isolation, while CD8+ TEMRA cells were enriched using FACS. Blood was drawn into EDTA tubes, processed within 24 hours, and PBMCs were isolated by density gradient centrifugation. PBMCs intended for TCR sequencing were cryopreserved in liquid nitrogen and thawed later in a water bath at 37 degrees C. Purity of sorted or isolated CD4+, CD8+ and CD8+ TEMRA cells was at least 90%.

Recombination linked TRBV24-1 to TRBJ1-2; 9 middle bases align to TRBD1. The sequenced sample consisted of CD4+ T cells from PBMCs. The source of this sequence is a human donor with multiple sclerosis. The DNA reads TGTGCCACCAGGGGACAGGGCGACTATGGCTACACCTTC. It translates as CATRGQGDYGYTF.